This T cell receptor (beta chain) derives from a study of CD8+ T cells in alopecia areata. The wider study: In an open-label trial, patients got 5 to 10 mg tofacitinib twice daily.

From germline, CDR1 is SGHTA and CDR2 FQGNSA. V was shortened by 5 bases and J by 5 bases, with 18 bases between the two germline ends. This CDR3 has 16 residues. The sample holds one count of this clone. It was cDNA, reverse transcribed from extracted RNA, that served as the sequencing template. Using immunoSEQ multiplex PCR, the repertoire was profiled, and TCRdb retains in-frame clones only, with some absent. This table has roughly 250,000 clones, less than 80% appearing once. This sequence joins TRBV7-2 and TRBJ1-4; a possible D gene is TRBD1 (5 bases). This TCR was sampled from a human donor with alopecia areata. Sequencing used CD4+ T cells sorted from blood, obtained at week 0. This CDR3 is CASSLGAGRLNEKLFF. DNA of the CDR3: TGTGCCAGCAGCCTCGGGGCGGGACGACTAAATGAAAAACTGTTTTTT.